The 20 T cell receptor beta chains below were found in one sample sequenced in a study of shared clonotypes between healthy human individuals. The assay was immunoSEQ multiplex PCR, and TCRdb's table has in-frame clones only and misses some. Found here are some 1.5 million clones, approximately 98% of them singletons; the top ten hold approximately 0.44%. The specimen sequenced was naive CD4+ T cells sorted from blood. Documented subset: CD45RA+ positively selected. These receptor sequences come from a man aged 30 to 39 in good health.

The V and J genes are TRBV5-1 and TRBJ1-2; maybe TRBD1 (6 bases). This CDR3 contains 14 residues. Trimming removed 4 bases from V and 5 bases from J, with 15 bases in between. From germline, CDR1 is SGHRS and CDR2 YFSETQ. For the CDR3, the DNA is TGCGCCAGCAGCCCCCGGGGGGGGCAATATGGCTACACCTTC. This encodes CASSPRGGQYGYTF.

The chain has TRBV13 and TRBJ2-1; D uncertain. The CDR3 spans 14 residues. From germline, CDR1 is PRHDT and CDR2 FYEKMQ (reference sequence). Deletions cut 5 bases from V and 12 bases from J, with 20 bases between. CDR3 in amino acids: CASSVPRLRLWQFF. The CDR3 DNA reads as TGTGCCAGCAGCGTCCCCCGGTTGCGATTGTGGCAGTTCTTC.

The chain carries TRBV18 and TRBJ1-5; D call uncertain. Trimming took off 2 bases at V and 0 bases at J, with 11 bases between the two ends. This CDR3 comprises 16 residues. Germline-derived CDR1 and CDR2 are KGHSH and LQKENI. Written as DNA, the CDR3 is TGTGCCAGCTCACCATCCCCGGCCAGTAGCAATCAGCCCCAGCATTTT. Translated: CASSPSPASSNQPQHF.

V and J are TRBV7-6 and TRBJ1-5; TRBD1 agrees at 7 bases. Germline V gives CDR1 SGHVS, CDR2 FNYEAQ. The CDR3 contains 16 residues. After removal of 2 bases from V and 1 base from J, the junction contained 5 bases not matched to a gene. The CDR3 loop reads CASSLQTGTSNQPQHF. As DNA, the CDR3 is TGTGCCAGCAGCTTACAGACAGGGACGAGCAATCAGCCCCAGCATTTT.

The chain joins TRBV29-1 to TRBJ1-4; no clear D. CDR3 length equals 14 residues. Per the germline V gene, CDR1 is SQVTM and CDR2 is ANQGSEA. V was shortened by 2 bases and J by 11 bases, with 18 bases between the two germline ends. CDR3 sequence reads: CSVEQSQTGGKLFF. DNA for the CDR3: TGCAGCGTTGAACAATCGCAAACCGGAGGGAAACTGTTTTTT.

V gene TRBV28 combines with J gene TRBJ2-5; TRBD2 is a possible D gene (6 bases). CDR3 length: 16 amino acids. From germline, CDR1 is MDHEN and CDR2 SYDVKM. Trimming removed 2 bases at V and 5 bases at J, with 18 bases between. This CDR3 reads CASSLSHPGVGETQYF. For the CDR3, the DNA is TGTGCCAGCAGTTTAAGTCACCCGGGAGTCGGGGAGACCCAGTACTTC.

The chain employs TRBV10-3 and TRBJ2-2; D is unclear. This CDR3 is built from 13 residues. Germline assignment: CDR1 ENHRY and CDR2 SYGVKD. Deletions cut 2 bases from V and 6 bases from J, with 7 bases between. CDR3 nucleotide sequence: TGTGCCATCAGTGAGACGGGCCCCGGGGAGCTGTTTTTT. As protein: CAISETGPGELFF.

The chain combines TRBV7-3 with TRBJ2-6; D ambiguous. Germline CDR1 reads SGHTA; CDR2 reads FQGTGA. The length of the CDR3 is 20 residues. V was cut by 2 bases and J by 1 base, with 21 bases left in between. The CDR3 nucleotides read TGTGCCAGCAGCTTACGGCACGGACCCCGACCGGCATCTGGGGCCAACGTCCTGACTTTC. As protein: CASSLRHGPRPASGANVLTF.

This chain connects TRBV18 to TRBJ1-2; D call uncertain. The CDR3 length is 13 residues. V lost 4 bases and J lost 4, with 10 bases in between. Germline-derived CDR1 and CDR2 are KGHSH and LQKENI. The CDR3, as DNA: TGTGCCAGCTCACAACAAACGGTCTATGGCTACACCTTC. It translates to CASSQQTVYGYTF.

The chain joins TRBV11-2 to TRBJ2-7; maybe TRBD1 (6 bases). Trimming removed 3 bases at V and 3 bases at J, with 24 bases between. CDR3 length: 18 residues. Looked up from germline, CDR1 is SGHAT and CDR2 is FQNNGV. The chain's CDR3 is CASSFFRGTSGTIYEQYF. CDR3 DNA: TGTGCCAGCAGCTTTTTTAGGGGGACGTCCGGGACAATCTACGAGCAGTACTTC.

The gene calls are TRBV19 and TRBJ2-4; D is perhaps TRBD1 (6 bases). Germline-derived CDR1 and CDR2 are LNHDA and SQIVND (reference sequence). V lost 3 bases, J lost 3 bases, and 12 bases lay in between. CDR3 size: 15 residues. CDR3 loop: CASSIGGGGKNIQYF. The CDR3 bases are TGTGCCAGTAGTATTGGTGGGGGCGGCAAAAACATTCAGTACTTC.

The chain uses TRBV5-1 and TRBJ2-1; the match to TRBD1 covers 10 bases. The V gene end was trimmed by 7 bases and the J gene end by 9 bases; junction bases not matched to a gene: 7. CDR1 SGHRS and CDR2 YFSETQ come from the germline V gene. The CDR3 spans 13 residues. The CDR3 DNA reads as TGCGCCAGCGGCGGGACAGGGGTGGTTGAGCAGTTCTTC. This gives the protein CASGGTGVVEQFF.

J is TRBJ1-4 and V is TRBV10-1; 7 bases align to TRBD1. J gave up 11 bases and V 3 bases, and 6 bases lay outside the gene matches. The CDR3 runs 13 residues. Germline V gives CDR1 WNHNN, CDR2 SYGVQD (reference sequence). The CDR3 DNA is TGCGCCAGCAGTGATAATGCGGGACAGAAACTGTTTTTT. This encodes CASSDNAGQKLFF.

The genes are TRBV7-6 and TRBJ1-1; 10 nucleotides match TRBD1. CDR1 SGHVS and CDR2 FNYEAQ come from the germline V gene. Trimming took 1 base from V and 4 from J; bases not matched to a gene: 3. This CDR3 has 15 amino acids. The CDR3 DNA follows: TGTGCCAGCAGCTTAGATTGGACAGGGGGCACTGAAGCTTTCTTT. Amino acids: CASSLDWTGGTEAFF.

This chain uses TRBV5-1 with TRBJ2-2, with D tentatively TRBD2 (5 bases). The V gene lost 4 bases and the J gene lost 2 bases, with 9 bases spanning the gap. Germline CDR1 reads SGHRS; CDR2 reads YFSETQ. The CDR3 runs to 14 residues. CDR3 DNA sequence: TGCGCCAGCAGCGCGACTACCAACACCGGGGAGCTGTTTTTT. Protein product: CASSATTNTGELFF.

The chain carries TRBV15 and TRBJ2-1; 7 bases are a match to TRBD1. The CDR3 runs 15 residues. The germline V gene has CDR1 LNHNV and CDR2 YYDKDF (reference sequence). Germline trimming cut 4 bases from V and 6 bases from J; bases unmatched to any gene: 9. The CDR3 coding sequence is TGTGCCACCAGCACAGGGGGAAGGCCGGTCAATGAGCAGTTCTTC. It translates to CATSTGGRPVNEQFF.

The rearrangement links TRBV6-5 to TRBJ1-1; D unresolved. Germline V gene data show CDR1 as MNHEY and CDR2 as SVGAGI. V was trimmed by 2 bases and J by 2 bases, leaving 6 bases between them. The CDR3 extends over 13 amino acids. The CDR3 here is CASSYPDNTEAFF. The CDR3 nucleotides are TGTGCCAGCAGTTACCCTGATAACACTGAAGCTTTCTTT.

The CDR3 loop reads CASRSDGGNQPQHF. CDR3 coding DNA: TGTGCCAGCAGGTCGGACGGGGGCAATCAGCCCCAGCATTTT. This rearrangement joins TRBV7-2 to TRBJ1-5; D gene uncertain. CDR3 size: 14 residues. CDR1 is SGHTA, CDR2 FQGNSA, per germline. Deletions cut 6 bases from V and 2 bases from J, with 11 bases between.

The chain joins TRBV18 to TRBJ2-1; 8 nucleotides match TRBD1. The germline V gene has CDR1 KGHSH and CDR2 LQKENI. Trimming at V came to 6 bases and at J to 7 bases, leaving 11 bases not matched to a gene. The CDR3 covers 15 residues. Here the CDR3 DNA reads TGTGCCAGCTCGCGAGACAGGGGTATAGCTAATGAGCAGTTCTTC. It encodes CASSRDRGIANEQFF.

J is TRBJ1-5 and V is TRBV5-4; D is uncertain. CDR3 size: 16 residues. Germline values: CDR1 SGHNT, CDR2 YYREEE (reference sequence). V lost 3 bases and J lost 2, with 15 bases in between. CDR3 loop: CASSSVPGVGNQPQHF. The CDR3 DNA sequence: TGTGCCAGCAGCTCGGTGCCGGGTGTAGGCAATCAGCCCCAGCATTTT.